A single TCR beta chain is shown here with its context. J lost 5 bases, V lost 3 bases, and 5 bases had no gene match. The CDR3 has 16 amino acids. The germline V gene has CDR1 ENHRY and CDR2 SYGVKD. Using immunoSEQ multiplex PCR, the repertoire was profiled, and TCRdb retains in-frame clones only, with some absent. The table records around 63,000 clones, 91% of them present only once. The data belong to a study of T cell changes during pregnancy in multiple sclerosis. This TCR was recovered from a female donor in good health, enrolled as a control in a pregnancy study. The J gene is TRBJ2-3, the V gene TRBV10-3; TRBD2 agrees at 13 bases. This specimen was peripheral blood, taken after pregnancy. In DNA, the CDR3 is TGTGCCATCAGTGATGCCGGGACTAGCGGGGAAGATACGCAGTATTTT. This encodes CAISDAGTSGEDTQYF.